Listed here is a single T cell receptor (beta chain). As yet, its antigen is unknown. Sequencing of TCR beta was undertaken in CD8+ and CD4+ T cells derived from blood. Negative magnetic isolation gave CD8+ and CD4+ cells; FACS enriched CD8+ TEMRA. This entry belongs to a study of CD8 T cells in Susac syndrome. Overall study results and limits: Individuals included in the TCR sequencing and HLA analysis were acknowledged by the study to be relatively few in number.

Trimming cost V 0 bases and J 15 bases, with 15 bases left between them. Germline V gene sequence: CDR1 LNHNV, CDR2 YYDKDF (reference sequence). The length of the CDR3 is 13 residues. Random hexamers primed reverse transcription of roughly 0.5 to 1 ug RNA. TCRdb used MiXCR to reprocess the immunoSEQ multiplex PCR reads, holding one entry per CDR3 protein. The sample has roughly 140,000 distinct CDR3 sequences, roughly 94% seen once; the top ten hold approximately 0.3%. What was sequenced was CD8+ T cells from PBMCs. This sequence joins TRBV15 and TRBJ2-1, with D perhaps TRBD1 or TRBD2 (5 bases each). The TCR comes from a human donor in good health. The CDR3: CATSRDKGPPPFF. CDR3 DNA sequence: TGTGCCACCAGCAGAGATAAGGGACCACCTCCGTTCTTC.